This T cell receptor (beta chain) is from a study of T cell responses to AZD1222 COVID-19 vaccine. CDR1 is SQVTM and CDR2 is ANQGSEA in the germline V gene. The germline V and J ends were trimmed by 7 bases and 2 bases, with 5 bases remaining between them. The CDR3 loop spans 11 amino acids. Some clones are missing from TCRdb's copy, which holds only in-frame ones; the method was immunoSEQ multiplex PCR. The table shows approximately 220,000 clones, with 85% to 95% occurring only once. A remark on this clone: The antigen is unknown.

Findings and limits, study-wide: Nearly half of the spike-specific TCRs reportedly recognize variant regions that carry no mutations. Donors, mostly white British, included more females; clonal diversity was possibly underestimated. Breadth and depth of Spike-specific TCRs rose after two AZD1222 doses. Vaccine-associated CD4 TCRs ranged over spike, dominating at 160-218 and 743-854.

The rearrangement links TRBV29-1 to TRBJ1-4; D gene uncertain. The sample here was peripheral blood, taken on day 0 of MenACWY control vaccination. The receptor's source is an adult in good health. The CDR3: CSGRTNEKLFF. CDR3 DNA: TGCAGCGGCCGGACTAATGAAAAACTGTTTTTT.